The clone carrying this T cell receptor beta chain occurred a few times. The authors ran a second PCR of roughly 6 to 12 cycles using a sample-barcoded 5' primer and a J-beta primer mix. Each CDR3 protein gets one entry after TCRdb re-called the 5' RACE reads with MiXCR. Found here are about 670,000 distinct CDR3 sequences, around two fifths of them singletons; the top ten hold around 30%. These data come from a study of blood T cells in healthy people across ages. CDR3 length: 15 residues. Germline CDR1 reads MNHEY; CDR2 reads SVGAGI. The J segment lost 5 bases and the V segment lost 5 bases, leaving 6 bases of the junction unmatched.

The source material was blood. The genes are TRBV6-5 and TRBJ2-3; 11 bases fit TRBD2. The clonotype comes from a man older than 75 in good health. Here the CDR3 reads CASSPGTSGKDTQYF. The CDR3, as DNA: TGTGCCAGCAGTCCCGGGACTAGCGGAAAAGATACGCAGTATTTT.